The subject of this entry is one T cell receptor (beta chain). Though probably carrying unrecorded immune exposures, donors were nominally healthy at sampling. The sample belongs to a study of cytomegalovirus exposure and HLA in healthy donors. The PCR was carried out with 60 Vbeta primers and 13 Jbeta primers. Profiling relied on immunoSEQ multiplex PCR, and the TCRdb table lists in-frame clones only, not all of them. The sample lists 140,000 to 150,000 clones; about three quarters were seen once. The CDR3 runs 12 residues. Trimming shortened V by 0 bases and J by 6 bases, and 4 bases separated the two germline ends. Germline CDR1 is SGDLS and CDR2 is YYNGEE.

The origin of this receptor is a male donor in good health and CMV-seronegative. V usage is TRBV9 and J usage is TRBJ2-4; no clear D. The material sequenced was PBMCs. The CDR3 DNA reads as TGTGCCAGCAGCGTAGTCGGAAACATTCAGTACTTC. Encoded protein: CASSVVGNIQYF. The full variable domain, its missing parts supplied by reference TRBV9 and TRBJ2-4, is DSGVTQTPKHLITATGQRVTLRCSPRSGDLSVYWYQQSLDQGLQFLIQYYNGEERAKGNILERFSAQQFPDLHSELNLSSLELGDSALYFCASSVVGNIQYFGAGTRLSVL.